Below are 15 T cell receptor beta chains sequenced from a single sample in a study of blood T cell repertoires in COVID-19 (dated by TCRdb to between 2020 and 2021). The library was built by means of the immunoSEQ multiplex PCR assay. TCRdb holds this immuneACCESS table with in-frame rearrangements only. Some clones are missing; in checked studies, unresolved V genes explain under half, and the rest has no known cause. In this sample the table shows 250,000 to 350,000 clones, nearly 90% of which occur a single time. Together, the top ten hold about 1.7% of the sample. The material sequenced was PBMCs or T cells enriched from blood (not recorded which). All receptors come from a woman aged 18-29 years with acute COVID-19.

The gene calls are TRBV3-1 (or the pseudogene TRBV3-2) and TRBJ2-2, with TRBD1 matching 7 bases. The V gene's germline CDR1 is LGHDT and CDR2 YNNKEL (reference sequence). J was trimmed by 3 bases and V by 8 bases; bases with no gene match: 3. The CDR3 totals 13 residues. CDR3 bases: TGTGCCAGCGAGGGGGCCTACACCGGGGAGCTGTTTTTT. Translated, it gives CASEGAYTGELFF.

The CDR3 reads CASSIGSTYSNQPQHF. In DNA form, the CDR3 reads TGTGCCAGTAGTATTGGGAGCACTTATAGCAATCAGCCCCAGCATTTT. The chain couples TRBV19 to TRBJ1-5; no firm D call. Germline CDR1 reads LNHDA; CDR2 reads SQIVND (reference sequence). Deletions cut 3 bases from V and 0 bases from J, with 12 bases between. The CDR3 has 16 residues.

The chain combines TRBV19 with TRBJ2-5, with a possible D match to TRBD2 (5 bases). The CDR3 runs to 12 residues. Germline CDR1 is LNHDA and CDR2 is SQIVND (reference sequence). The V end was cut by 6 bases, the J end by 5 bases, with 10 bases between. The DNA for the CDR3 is TGTGCCAGTAGGGCCGGGGATGAGACCCAGTACTTC. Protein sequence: CASRAGDETQYF.

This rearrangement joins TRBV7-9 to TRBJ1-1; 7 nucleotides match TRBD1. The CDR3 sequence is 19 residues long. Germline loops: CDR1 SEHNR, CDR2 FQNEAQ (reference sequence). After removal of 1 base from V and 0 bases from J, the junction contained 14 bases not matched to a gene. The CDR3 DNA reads TGTGCCAGCAGCTTAGGTTACCGACAAACAGGGGATATGAACACTGAAGCTTTCTTT. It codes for CASSLGYRQTGDMNTEAFF.

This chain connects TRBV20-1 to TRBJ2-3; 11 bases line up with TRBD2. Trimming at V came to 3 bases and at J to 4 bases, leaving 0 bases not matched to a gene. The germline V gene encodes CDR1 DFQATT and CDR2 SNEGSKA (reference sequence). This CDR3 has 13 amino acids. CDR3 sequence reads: CSASSGRADTQYF. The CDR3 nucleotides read TGCAGTGCTAGTAGCGGGAGGGCAGATACGCAGTATTTT.

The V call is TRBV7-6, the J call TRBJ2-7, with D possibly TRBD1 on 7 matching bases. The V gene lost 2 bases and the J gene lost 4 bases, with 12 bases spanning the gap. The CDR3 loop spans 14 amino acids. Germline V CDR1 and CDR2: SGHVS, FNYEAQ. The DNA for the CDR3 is TGTGCCAGCAGCTTATCTGCAGGGGGGTACGAGCAGTACTTC. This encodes CASSLSAGGYEQYF.

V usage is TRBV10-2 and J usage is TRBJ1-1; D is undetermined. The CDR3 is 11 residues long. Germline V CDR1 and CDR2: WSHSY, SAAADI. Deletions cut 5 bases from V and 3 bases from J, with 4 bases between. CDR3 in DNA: TGCGCCAGCAGTCGGGACACTGAAGCTTTCTTT. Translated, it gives CASSRDTEAFF.

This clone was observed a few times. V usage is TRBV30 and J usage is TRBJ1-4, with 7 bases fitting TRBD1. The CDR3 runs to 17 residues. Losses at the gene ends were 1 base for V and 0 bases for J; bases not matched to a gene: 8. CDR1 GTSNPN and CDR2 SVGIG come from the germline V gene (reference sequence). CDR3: CAWSEVTGQATNEKLFF. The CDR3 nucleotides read TGTGCCTGGAGTGAAGTGACAGGGCAGGCAACTAATGAAAAACTGTTTTTT.

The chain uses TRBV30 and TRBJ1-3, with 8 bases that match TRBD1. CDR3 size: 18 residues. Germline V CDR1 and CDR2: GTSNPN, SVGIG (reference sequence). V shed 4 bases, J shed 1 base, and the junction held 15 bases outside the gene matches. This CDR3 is CAWNPDRVPAPSGNTIYF. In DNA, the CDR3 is TGTGCCTGGAACCCGGACAGGGTACCAGCACCTTCTGGAAACACCATATATTTT. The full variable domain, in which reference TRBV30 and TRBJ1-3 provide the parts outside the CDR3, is SQTIHQWPATLVQPVGSPLSLECTVEGTSNPNLYWYRQAAGRGLQLLFYSVGIGQISSEVPQNLSASRPQDRQFILSSKKLLLSDSGFYLCAWNPDRVPAPSGNTIYFGEGSWLTVV.

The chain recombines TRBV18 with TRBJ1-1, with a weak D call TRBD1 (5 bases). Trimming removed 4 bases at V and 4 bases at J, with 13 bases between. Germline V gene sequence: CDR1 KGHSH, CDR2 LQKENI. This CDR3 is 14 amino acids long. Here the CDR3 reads CASSQGRGSTEAFF. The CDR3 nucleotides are TGTGCCAGCTCACAGGGGCGTGGGTCCACTGAAGCTTTCTTT.

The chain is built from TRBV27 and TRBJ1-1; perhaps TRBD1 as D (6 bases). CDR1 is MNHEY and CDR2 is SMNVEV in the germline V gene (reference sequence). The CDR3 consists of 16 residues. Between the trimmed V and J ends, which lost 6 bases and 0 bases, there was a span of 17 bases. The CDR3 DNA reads TGTGCCAGCAGCAGGGGCATGTACTTCATGAACACTGAAGCTTTCTTT. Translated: CASSRGMYFMNTEAFF.

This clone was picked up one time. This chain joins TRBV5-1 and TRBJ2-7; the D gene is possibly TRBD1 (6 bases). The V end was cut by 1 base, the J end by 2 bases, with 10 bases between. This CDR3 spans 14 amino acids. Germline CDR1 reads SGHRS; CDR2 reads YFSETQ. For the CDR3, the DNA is TGCGCCAGCAGCTTGAACAGGGCCCCCTACGAGCAGTACTTC. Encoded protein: CASSLNRAPYEQYF.

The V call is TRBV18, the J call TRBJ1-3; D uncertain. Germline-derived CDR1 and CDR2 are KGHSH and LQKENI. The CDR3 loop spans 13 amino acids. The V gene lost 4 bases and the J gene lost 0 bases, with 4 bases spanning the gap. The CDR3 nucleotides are TGTGCCAGCTCACACGGCTCTGGAAACACCATATATTTT. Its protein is CASSHGSGNTIYF.

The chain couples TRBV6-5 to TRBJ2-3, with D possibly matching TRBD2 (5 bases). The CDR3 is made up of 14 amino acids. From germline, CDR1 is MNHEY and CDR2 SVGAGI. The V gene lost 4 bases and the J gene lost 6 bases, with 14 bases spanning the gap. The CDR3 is CASSLWERLDTQYF. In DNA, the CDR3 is TGTGCCAGCAGTTTGTGGGAGAGGTTGGATACGCAGTATTTT.

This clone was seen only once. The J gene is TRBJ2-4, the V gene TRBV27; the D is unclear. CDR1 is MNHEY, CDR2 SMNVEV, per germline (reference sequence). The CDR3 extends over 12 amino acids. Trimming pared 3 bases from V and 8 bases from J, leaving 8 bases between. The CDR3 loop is CASSFSGDIQYF. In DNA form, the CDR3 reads TGTGCCAGCAGTTTCTCAGGTGACATTCAGTACTTC.